This T cell receptor (beta chain) was recovered during a study of OX40 agonist ivuxolimab in advanced cancers. Study at large: Patients were dosed with the agonistic anti-OX40 (CD134) antibody ivuxolimab. Prior anti-PD-1, anti-PD-L1 or anti-CTLA-4 therapy was allowed; 30% to 40% had some. Partial responses were observed in three patients, of whom one had hepatocellular carcinoma and two had cutaneous melanoma.

Measured with immunoSEQ multiplex PCR; TCRdb has only the in-frame clones, and not every one. The repertoire holds 65,000 to 85,000 clones, with roughly 92% as singletons. This clonotype originated in an adult with an advanced solid tumor such as melanoma, head and neck, liver or kidney cancer. Specimen: CD4+ or CD8+ T cells sorted from blood, collected in a trial of the OX40 agonist ivuxolimab.

The CDR3 region has the DNA TGTGCCAGCAGCTGGGGGACTAGCGGGAGGCGGGAGCAGTACTTC. It specifies CASSWGTSGRREQYF. The chain couples TRBV5-6 to TRBJ2-7; 15 positions match TRBD2. The trim removed 3 bases at V and 7 bases at J, leaving 5 bases unmatched. Germline-derived CDR1 and CDR2 are SGHDT and YYEEEE. This CDR3 is built from 15 residues.